The T cell receptor beta chain under discussion was sequenced for a study of beta chain features in type 1 diabetes. General study results and limits: Amplification by PCR could prefer shorter templates, with the same effect in patients and controls. All four CD4+ subsets from Type 1 diabetes patients carried moderately but significantly shorter TCRB CDR3s. VDJ junctions sequenced from type 1 diabetes patients showed fewer insertions and more deletions. The naive, central memory and Treg TCRB repertoires showed an apparent similarity that was greater among patients than among healthy donors.

The investigators reverse transcribed all of the isolated RNA, so they sequenced expressed TCRB transcripts. Sequencing used immunoSEQ multiplex PCR; TCRdb keeps in-frame clones, though not all of them. The sample has about 360,000 clones, approximately 12% seen once. With 7 bases removed from V and 7 bases from J, the gap between germline ends came to 20 bases. Germline CDR1 and CDR2: SQVTM and ANQGSEA. The length of the CDR3 is 13 residues. A sort by CD45RO/CCR7/CD25/CD127/CD95/CD27 yielded CD4+ naive, central memory, regulatory and stem cell-like memory cells. Of note for this clone: Its antigen remains unidentified.

The TCR comes from a woman aged 18 to 35 with type 1 diabetes. The chain joins TRBV29-1 to TRBJ2-7; perhaps TRBD2 as D (6 bases). Sequences were obtained from naive CD4+ T cells from blood. The CDR3 sequence: CSGPSEEIREQYF. Here the CDR3 DNA reads TGCAGCGGGCCTAGCGAGGAGATCAGGGAGCAGTACTTC.